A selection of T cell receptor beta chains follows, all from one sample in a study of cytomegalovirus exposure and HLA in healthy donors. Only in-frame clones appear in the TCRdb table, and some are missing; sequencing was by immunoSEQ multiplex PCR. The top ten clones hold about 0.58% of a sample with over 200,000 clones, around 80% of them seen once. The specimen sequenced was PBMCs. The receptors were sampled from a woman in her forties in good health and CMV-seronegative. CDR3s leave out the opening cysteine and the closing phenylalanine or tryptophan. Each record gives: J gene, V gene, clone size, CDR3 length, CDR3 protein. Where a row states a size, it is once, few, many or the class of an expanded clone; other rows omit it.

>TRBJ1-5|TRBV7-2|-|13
ASSLEGGGNQPQH
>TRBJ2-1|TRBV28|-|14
ASSVTSGGNYNEQF
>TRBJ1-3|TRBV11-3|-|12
ASNTQGSGNTIY
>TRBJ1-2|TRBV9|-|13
ASSVGGDPNYGYT
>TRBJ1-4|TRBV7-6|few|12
ASSLGDRTEKLF
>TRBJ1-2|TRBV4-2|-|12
ASSQLLGFYGYT
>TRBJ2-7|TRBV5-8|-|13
ASSLGSGEAYEQY
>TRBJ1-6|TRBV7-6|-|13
ASSLAAQGNSPLH
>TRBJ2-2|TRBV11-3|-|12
ASSHRPNTGELF
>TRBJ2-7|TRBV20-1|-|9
SGLESHEQY
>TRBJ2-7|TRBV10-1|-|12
ASSETQMGGEQY
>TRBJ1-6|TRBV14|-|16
ASSQDLPRHSYNSPLH
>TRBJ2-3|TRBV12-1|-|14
ASSSGTSGPTDTQY
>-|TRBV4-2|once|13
ASSQPDTGQGEQY
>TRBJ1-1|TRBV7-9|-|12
ASSLQGRDTEAF
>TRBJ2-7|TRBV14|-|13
ASSPTRSSGKKQY
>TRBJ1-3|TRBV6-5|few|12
ASSYSGSGNTIY
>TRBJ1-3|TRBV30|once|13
AWSVGGRFRNTIY
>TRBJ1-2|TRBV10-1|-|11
ASTTGKCYGYT
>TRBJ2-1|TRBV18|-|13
ASSTGTGAYNEQF
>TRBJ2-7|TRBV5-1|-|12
ASSYGAGSYEQY
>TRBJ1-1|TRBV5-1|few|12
ASTPGTGLTEAF
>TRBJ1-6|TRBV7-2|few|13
ASSARDRGTSPLH
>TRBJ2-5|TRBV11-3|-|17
ASSHGLAGGIVREETQY
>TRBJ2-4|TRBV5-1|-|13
ASSSTGTGYDIQY
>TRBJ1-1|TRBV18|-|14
ASSTGTGGKGTEAF
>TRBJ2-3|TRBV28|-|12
ASSLTGGRDTQY
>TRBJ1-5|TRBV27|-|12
ASSGQMSNQPQH
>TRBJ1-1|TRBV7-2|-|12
ASSLASAGTEAF
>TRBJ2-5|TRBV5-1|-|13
ASSLVVAVNETQY
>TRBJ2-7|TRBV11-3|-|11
ASSLFQGNEQY
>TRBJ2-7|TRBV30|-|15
AWSVGWTSGGIYEQY
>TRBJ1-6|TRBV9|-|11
ASSATGSSPLH
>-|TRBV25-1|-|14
ASSESGRGGSYEQY
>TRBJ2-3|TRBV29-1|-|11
SVEVLTADTQY
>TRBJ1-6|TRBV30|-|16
AWSPPGAGGFYNSPLH
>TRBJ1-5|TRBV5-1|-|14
ASSLGGLYSNQPQH
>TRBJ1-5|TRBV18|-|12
ASSPERGIQPQH
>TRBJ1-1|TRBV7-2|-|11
ASSLAGRTEAF
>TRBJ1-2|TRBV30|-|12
AWSRRDSTNGYT
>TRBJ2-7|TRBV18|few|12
ASSLGQGGYEQY
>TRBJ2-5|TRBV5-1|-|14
ASSSLGTGYSETQY
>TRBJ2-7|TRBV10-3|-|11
AISSDRVYEQY
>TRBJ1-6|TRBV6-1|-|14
ASSVETSSYNSPLH
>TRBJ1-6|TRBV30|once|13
AWSGGQGRNSPLH
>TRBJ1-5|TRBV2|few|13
ASSEATEGVQPQH